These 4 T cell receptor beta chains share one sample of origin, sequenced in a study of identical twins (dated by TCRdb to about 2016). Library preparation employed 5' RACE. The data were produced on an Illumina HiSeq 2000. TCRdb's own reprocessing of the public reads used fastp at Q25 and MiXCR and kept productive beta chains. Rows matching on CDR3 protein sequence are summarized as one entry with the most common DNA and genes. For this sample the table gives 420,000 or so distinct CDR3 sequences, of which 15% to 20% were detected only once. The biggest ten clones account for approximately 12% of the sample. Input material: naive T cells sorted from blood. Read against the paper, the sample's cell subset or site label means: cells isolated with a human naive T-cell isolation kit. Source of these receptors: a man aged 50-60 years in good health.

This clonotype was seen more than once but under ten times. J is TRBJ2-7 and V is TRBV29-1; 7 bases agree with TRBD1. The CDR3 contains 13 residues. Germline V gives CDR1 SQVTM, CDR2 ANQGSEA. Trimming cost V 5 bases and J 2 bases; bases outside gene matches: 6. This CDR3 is CSVSRDRAYEQYF. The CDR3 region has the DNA TGCAGCGTTTCCCGTGACAGGGCCTACGAGCAGTACTTC.

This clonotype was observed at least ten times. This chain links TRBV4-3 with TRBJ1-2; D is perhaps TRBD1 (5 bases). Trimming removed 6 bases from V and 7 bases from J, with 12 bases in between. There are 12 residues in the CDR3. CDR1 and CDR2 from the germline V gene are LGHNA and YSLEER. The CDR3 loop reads CASSSMGGGYTF. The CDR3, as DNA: TGCGCCAGCAGTTCCATGGGGGGTGGCTACACCTTC.

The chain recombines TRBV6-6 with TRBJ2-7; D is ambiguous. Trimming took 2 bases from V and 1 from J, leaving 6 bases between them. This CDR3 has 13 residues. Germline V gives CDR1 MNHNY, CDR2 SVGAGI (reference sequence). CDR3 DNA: TGTGCCAGCAGTTACGCCCATTCCTACGAGCAGTACTTC. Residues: CASSYAHSYEQYF.

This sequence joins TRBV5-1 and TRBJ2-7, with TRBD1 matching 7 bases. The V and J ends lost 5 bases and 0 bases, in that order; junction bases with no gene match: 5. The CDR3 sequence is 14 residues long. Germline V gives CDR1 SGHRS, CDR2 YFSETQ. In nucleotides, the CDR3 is TGCGCCAGCAGACCGGACAGGAACTCCTACGAGCAGTACTTC. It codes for CASRPDRNSYEQYF.